This T cell receptor (beta chain) came from a study of T cell responses to AZD1222 COVID-19 vaccine. The wider study: Investigators merged groups given second doses at roughly 4 or roughly 12 weeks.

Comments on this clone: Its target is not known.

Sequenced by immunoSEQ multiplex PCR; TCRdb stores in-frame clones only, minus some. This sample has about 130,000 clones, with 90% found just once. Study-level results: Per reports, nearly half of all spike-specific TCRs target regions that are unmutated in variants. Repertoire sampling was restricted to post-peak T cell response timepoints. A rise in Spike-specific TCR breadth and depth followed two AZD1222 doses.

V was trimmed by 5 bases and J by 1 base, leaving 17 bases between them. The CDR3 extends over 17 amino acids. From germline, CDR1 is SGHTA and CDR2 FQGNSA. This TCR was sampled from an adult in good health. The rearrangement uses TRBV7-2 and TRBJ2-2, with a weak D call TRBD2 (5 bases). The sample consisted of peripheral blood, taken on day 0 of AZD1222 vaccination. CDR3: CASSIFSRGWNTGELFF. For the CDR3, the DNA is TGTGCCAGCAGCATATTTAGCCGAGGGTGGAACACCGGGGAGCTGTTTTTT.